These 21 T cell receptor beta chains were all obtained from the same sample, sequenced in a study of CD8 T cells in ankylosing spondylitis (dated by TCRdb to 2015 to 2018). The method was 5' RACE. The instrument given in TCRdb is Illumina HiSeq 2500. TCRdb applied fastp at Q25 and MiXCR to the public reads, then kept only in-frame beta chains. Every CDR3 protein is listed once, alongside the most common genes and DNA of its rows. Here the sample has 250,000 or so distinct CDR3 sequences; approximately 24% occur a single time. In total, the top ten clones hold 0.5% to 0.75% of the sample. What was sequenced was blood, either unsorted or a sorted T cell fraction (not recorded which). The receptors derive from a male donor with ankylosing spondylitis or in good health (not recorded which).

V gene TRBV18 combines with J gene TRBJ2-3; D is possibly TRBD1 (6 bases). CDR1 KGHSH and CDR2 LQKENI come from the germline V gene. The CDR3 loop spans 13 amino acids. Trimming shortened V by 5 bases and J by 5 bases, and 11 bases separated the two germline ends. CDR3 protein: CASSALQGDTQYF. The CDR3, as DNA: TGTGCCAGCTCAGCCCTACAGGGAGATACGCAGTATTTT.

The V call is TRBV20-1, the J call TRBJ2-2; no reliable D call. CDR3 size: 14 residues. CDR1 is DFQATT and CDR2 is SNEGSKA in the germline V gene (reference sequence). Trimming stripped 3 bases from V and 1 base from J, with 9 bases between. The DNA of the CDR3 is TGCAGTGCTAGGAGATATTGGAACACCGGGGAGCTGTTTTTT. Protein product: CSARRYWNTGELFF.

This clonotype turned up a few times. This sequence joins TRBV6-4 and TRBJ1-2; D might be TRBD1 (6 bases). The CDR3 covers 13 residues. Germline V gene lookup returns CDR1 MRHNA and CDR2 SNTAGT. Trimming took 8 bases from V and 5 from J, leaving 15 bases between them. CDR3 amino acids: CASRGGGGYGYTF. The CDR3 nucleotides read TGTGCCAGCCGAGGGGGGGGCGGGTATGGCTACACCTTC.

This clonotype was found many times. The chain is built from TRBV4-1 and TRBJ1-4; D gene uncertain. Trimming took 4 bases from V and 5 from J, leaving 20 bases between them. Germline V gene sequence: CDR1 MGHRA, CDR2 YSYEKL. The CDR3 has 17 amino acids. CDR3 nucleotides: TGCGCCAGCAGCCCCTCAACCACCGGTTCGGGAAATGAAAAACTGTTTTTT. It yields the protein CASSPSTTGSGNEKLFF.

This clonotype occurred many times. The rearrangement uses TRBV12-3 or TRBV12-4 and TRBJ2-4, with D possibly matching TRBD2 (6 bases). V was pared by 3 bases and J by 0 bases, with 15 bases between. The CDR3 has 17 amino acids. The CDR3 reads CASSFNPGRSAKNIQYF. The CDR3 DNA is TGTGCCAGCAGTTTTAACCCGGGGAGGTCAGCCAAAAACATTCAGTACTTC.

This clonotype was counted a few times. The V and J genes are TRBV12-3 or TRBV12-4 and TRBJ1-3; no definite D call. V shed 5 bases and J shed 0 bases, with 8 bases lying between them. The CDR3 totals 14 residues. CDR3 sequence: CASSTADSGNTIYF. The CDR3 DNA follows: TGTGCCAGCAGTACGGCGGACTCTGGAAACACCATATATTTT.

The chain has TRBV12-3 or TRBV12-4 and TRBJ2-5; the D gene could be TRBD1 or TRBD2 (5 bases each). V was shortened by 6 bases and J by 7 bases, with 18 bases between the two germline ends. The CDR3 contains 14 residues. The CDR3 here is CASRDTGSQGTQYF. For the CDR3, the DNA is TGTGCCAGCAGGGACACGGGATCTCAGGGGACCCAGTACTTC.

This clonotype was seen a few times. The rearrangement links TRBV24-1 to TRBJ2-7; TRBD2 matches 7 bases. The CDR3 length is 12 residues. Germline V gene sequence: CDR1 KGHDR, CDR2 SFDVKD. Here the CDR3 reads CELCLGGNEQYF. DNA of the CDR3: TGTGAACTTTGCCTGGGAGGGAACGAGCAGTACTTC.

This clonotype was counted between two and nine times. The rearrangement joins TRBV6-5 to TRBJ2-7; tentative D call: TRBD1 (6 bases). Germline V CDR1 and CDR2: MNHEY, SVGAGI. Trimming pared 2 bases from V and 2 bases from J, leaving 16 bases between. CDR3 length: 16 residues. CDR3 in DNA: TGTGCCAGCAGTTACCTCCGGACAGTACAAGCCTACGAGCAGTACTTC. As protein: CASSYLRTVQAYEQYF.

The sample holds many counts of this clonotype. This chain uses TRBV18 with TRBJ2-4; 8 nucleotides line up with TRBD1. Germline V gives CDR1 KGHSH, CDR2 LQKENI. V was clipped by 3 bases and J by 0 bases; unmatched bases: 1. The CDR3 covers 15 residues. The CDR3 spells CASSPTGGAKNIQYF. The CDR3 nucleotides are TGTGCCAGCTCACCCACAGGGGGAGCCAAAAACATTCAGTACTTC.

This sequence joins TRBV20-1 and TRBJ2-6, with D perhaps matching TRBD1 or TRBD2 (5 bases each). Germline V gene sequence: CDR1 DFQATT, CDR2 SNEGSKA (reference sequence). The V end lost 8 bases, the J end lost 0 bases, and 17 bases lay between the germline ends. The CDR3 totals 16 residues. CDR3 region: CSRVGTDFSGANVLTF. CDR3 in DNA: TGCAGTAGGGTGGGGACCGACTTCTCTGGGGCCAACGTCCTGACTTTC.

In its sample, this clonotype was seen a few times. This chain uses TRBV29-1 with TRBJ2-7, with TRBD2 as a possible D gene (5 bases). Germline V gene lookup returns CDR1 SQVTM and CDR2 ANQGSEA. V lost 4 bases and J 2 bases, leaving 12 bases between the germline ends. The CDR3 is 13 residues long. DNA of the CDR3: TGCAGCGTTGGGGTAGAGCGGACCTACGAGCAGTACTTC. It specifies CSVGVERTYEQYF.

A few counts support this clonotype. This chain links TRBV29-1 with TRBJ2-4; D is possibly TRBD1 (5 bases). Germline V lookup: CDR1 SQVTM, CDR2 ANQGSEA. This CDR3 contains 15 residues. This chain's CDR3 is CITPWGRLAKNIQYF. Here the CDR3 DNA reads TGCATCACGCCCTGGGGCAGACTAGCCAAAAACATTCAGTACTTC.

This clonotype has a handful of counts. The J gene is TRBJ2-3, the V gene TRBV20-1; TRBD2 might be the D (5 bases). The CDR3 length is 13 residues. Germline-derived CDR1 and CDR2 are DFQATT and SNEGSKA (reference sequence). Trimming shortened V by 3 bases and J by 2 bases, and 9 bases separated the two germline ends. The CDR3 DNA is TGCAGTGCTAGGGTGGAGGCCACAGATACGCAGTATTTT. Amino acids: CSARVEATDTQYF.

Worth noting for this clonotype: An end of the junction differs from the germline gene, which may be a read error. The chain has TRBV2 and TRBJ2-3; TRBD2 aligns across 11 bases. The CDR3 is 18 residues long. Germline CDR1 is SNHLY and CDR2 is FYNNEI. CDR3 nucleotide sequence: TGTACCAGCAGCCGAACTAGCGGGGGTAGTAGATTAACAGATACGCAGTATTTT. Translating it yields CTSSRTSGGSRLTDTQYF.

V is TRBV23-1 and J is TRBJ2-5; D tentatively fits TRBD1 or TRBD2 (6 bases each). TRBV23-1 is annotated as an ORF whose role is uncertain. V was trimmed by 6 bases and J by 2 bases, leaving 31 bases between them. This CDR3 has 20 amino acids. The CDR3 DNA reads TGCGCCAGCAGCCCACCACTCGGGGGCGACAAGCGACAATTACAAGAGACCCAGTACTTC. It translates to CASSPPLGGDKRQLQETQYF.

This clonotype was found many times. This chain uses TRBV29-1 with TRBJ1-5; 7 nucleotides match TRBD1. The CDR3 runs 13 residues. CDR1 SQVTM and CDR2 ANQGSEA come from the germline V gene. The V gene end was trimmed by 6 bases and the J gene end by 7 bases; junction bases not matched to a gene: 9. CDR3 sequence (DNA): TGCAGCGTCACGAGAGGACAGGACCAGCCCCAGCATTTT. It is translated as CSVTRGQDQPQHF. Using reference TRBV29-1 and TRBJ1-5 for the parts outside the CDR3, the full variable domain is SAVISQKPSRDICQRGTSLTIQCQVDSQVTMMFWYRQQPGQSLTLIATANQGSEATYESGFVIDKFPISRPNLTFSTLTVSNMSPEDSSIYLCSVTRGQDQPQHFGDGTRLSIL.

This chain joins TRBV12-3 or TRBV12-4 and TRBJ1-6, with D perhaps matching TRBD1 (5 bases). This CDR3 comprises 14 residues. V was pared by 3 bases and J by 7 bases, with 10 bases between. CDR3 DNA sequence: TGTGCCAGCAGTTTGCGGGACTCAAATTCACCCCTCCACTTT. Amino acid sequence: CASSLRDSNSPLHF.

This clonotype was counted many times. The chain carries TRBV29-1 and TRBJ2-5; no reliable D call. Trimming left V 3 bases short and J 0 bases short, with 11 bases between. CDR3 length equals 14 residues. Germline-derived CDR1 and CDR2 are SQVTM and ANQGSEA. The CDR3 nucleotides read TGCAGCGTTGAGCCCCCAGAGTACCAAGAGACCCAGTACTTC. Amino acid sequence: CSVEPPEYQETQYF.

This clonotype was seen only a few times. The rearrangement links TRBV20-1 to TRBJ2-5, with D tentatively TRBD2 (5 bases). Looked up from germline, CDR1 is DFQATT and CDR2 is SNEGSKA (reference sequence). Trimming stripped 0 bases from V and 3 bases from J, with 11 bases between. CDR3 length equals 14 residues. CDR3 nucleotides: TGCAGTGCTAGAGATTCCCCAGCGGAAGAGACCCAGTACTTC. Translating gives CSARDSPAEETQYF.

In this sample, this clonotype turned up a few times. The chain recombines TRBV9 with TRBJ1-6; D not resolved. Trimming took off 2 bases at V and 5 bases at J, with 5 bases between the two ends. The CDR3 contains 13 residues. Germline CDR1 is SGDLS and CDR2 is YYNGEE. CDR3 DNA sequence: TGTGCCAGCAGCGTGGCGAATAATTCACCCCTCCACTTT. This codes for CASSVANNSPLHF.